The present entry profiles one TCR beta chain with its context. CDR3 length equals 15 residues. Germline CDR1 is MDHEN and CDR2 is SYDVKM. Trimming removed 8 bases from V and 2 bases from J, with 15 bases in between. These data are taken from a study of blood T cell repertoires in COVID-19. Source study methods: It was from reference gene primer amplification that nucleated cell counts were estimated. Using immunoSEQ multiplex PCR, the repertoire was profiled, and TCRdb retains in-frame clones only, with some absent. The V and J calls and the clone size are those of that table, but D and trimming were determined from the DNA. Seen here are 85,000 or so clones, about nine tenths observed once, and the top ten hold 27%.

The sample was peripheral blood. This sequence joins TRBV28 and TRBJ2-2, with D possibly being TRBD2 (5 bases). The clonotype comes from a man in his fifties or sixties with active or convalescent COVID-19. CDR3 in DNA: TGTGCCAGCCGGCCGGGGAATGTAAACACCGGGGAGCTGTTTTTT. Translating it yields CASRPGNVNTGELFF.